The T cell receptor beta chain described here comes from a study of response to subunit inactivated influenza vaccine. Findings of the study overall: Few additional T cells are recruited per seasonal influenza vaccination, authors suggested.

CDR1 MNHEY and CDR2 SVGEGT come from the germline V gene. This CDR3 is built from 12 residues. The V end lost 2 bases, the J end lost 6 bases, and 7 bases lay between the germline ends. This clonotype was seen only a few times. Its target is unknown. TCRdb reprocessed the RT-PCR reads via MiXCR and lists one record per CDR3 protein. This table has approximately 500,000 distinct CDR3 sequences, 13% appearing once. The clonotype comes from a man aged 45-60 years who received an inactivated influenza vaccine. This sequence joins TRBV6-2 or TRBV6-3 and TRBJ2-5; D call uncertain. The sample in question was PBMCs from blood, obtained roughly 45 days after vaccination. Here the CDR3 DNA reads TGTGCCAGCAGTTACCTAGTTAAGACCCAGTACTTC. It translates to CASSYLVKTQYF.